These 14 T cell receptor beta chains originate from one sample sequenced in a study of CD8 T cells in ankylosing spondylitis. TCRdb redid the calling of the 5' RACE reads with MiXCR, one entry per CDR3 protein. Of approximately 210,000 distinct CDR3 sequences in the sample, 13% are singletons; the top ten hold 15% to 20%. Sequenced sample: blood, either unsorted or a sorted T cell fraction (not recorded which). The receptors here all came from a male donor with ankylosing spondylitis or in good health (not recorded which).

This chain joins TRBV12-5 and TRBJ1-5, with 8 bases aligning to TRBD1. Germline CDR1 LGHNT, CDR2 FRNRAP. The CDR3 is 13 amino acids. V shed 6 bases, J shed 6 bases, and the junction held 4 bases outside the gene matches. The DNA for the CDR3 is TGTGCTAGTGGCTTACAGGGGGGTCAGCCCCAGCATTTT. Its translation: CASGLQGGQPQHF. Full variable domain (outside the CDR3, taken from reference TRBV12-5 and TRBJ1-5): DARVTQTPRHKVTEMGQEVTMRCQPILGHNTVFWYRQTMMQGLELLAYFRNRAPLDDSGMPKDRFSAEMPDATLATLKIQPSEPRDSAVYFCASGLQGGQPQHFGDGTRLSIL.

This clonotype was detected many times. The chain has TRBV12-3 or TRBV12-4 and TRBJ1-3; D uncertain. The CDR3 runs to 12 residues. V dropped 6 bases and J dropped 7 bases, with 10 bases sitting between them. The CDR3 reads CASSPSGNTIYF. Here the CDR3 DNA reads TGTGCCAGCAGCCCCTCGGGCAACACCATATATTTT.

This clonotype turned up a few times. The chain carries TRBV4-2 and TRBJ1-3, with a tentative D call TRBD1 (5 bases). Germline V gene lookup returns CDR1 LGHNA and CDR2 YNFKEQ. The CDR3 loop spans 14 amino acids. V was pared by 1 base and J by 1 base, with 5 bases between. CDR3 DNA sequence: TGTGCCAGCAGCCAAGCAGGGTCTGGAAACACCATATATTTT. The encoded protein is CASSQAGSGNTIYF.

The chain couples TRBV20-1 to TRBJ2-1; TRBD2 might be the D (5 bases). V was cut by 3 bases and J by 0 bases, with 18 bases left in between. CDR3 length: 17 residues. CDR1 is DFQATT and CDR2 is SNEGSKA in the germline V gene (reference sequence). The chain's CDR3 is CSASKPPSFSSYNEQFF. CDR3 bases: TGCAGTGCTAGCAAGCCCCCTAGCTTTAGCTCCTACAATGAGCAGTTCTTC.

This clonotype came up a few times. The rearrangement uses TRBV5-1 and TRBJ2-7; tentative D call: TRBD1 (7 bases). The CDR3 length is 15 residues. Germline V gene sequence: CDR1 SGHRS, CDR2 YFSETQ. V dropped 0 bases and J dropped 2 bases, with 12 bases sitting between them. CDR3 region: CASSLGGTEAYEQYF. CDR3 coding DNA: TGCGCCAGCAGCTTGGGCGGGACAGAAGCCTACGAGCAGTACTTC.

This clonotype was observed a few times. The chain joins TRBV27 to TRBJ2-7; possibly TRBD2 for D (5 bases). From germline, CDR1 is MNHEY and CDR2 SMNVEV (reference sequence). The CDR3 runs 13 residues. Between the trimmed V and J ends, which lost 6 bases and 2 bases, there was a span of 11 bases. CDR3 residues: CASSVRGPYEQYF. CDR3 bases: TGTGCCAGCAGCGTACGAGGGCCCTACGAGCAGTACTTC.

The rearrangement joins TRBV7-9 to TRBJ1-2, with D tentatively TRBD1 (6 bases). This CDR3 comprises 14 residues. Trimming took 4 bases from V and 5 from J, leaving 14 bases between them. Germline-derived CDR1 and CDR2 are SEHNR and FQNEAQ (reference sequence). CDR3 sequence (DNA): TGTGCCAGCAGCTCGTTGGGGGCCTCGTATGGCTACACCTTC. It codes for CASSSLGASYGYTF.

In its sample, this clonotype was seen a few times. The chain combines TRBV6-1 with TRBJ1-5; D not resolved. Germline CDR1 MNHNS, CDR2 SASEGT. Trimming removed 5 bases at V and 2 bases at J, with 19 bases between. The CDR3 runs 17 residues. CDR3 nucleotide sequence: TGTGCCAGCAGTACCCCTGGAGGAGGTTCTGGCAATCAGCCCCAGCATTTT. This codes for CASSTPGGGSGNQPQHF.

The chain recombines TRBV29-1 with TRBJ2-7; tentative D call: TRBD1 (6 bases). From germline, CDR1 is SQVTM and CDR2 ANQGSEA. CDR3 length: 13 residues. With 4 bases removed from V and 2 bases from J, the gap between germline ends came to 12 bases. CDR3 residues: CSVVWTETYEQYF. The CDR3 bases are TGCAGCGTTGTTTGGACAGAAACCTACGAGCAGTACTTC.

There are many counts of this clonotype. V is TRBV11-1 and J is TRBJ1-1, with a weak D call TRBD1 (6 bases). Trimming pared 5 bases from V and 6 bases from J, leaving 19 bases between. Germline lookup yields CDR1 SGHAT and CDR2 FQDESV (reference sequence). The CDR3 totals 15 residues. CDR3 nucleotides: TGTGCCAGCAGCCCGAGGGACATGTCAGAGGCTGAAGCTTTCTTT. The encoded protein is CASSPRDMSEAEAFF.

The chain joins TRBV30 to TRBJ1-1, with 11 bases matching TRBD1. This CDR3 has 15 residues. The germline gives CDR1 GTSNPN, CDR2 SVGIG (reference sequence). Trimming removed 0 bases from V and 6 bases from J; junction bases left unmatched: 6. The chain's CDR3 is CAWSVLGTGGPEAFF. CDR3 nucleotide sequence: TGTGCCTGGAGTGTGTTAGGGACAGGGGGTCCTGAAGCTTTCTTT.

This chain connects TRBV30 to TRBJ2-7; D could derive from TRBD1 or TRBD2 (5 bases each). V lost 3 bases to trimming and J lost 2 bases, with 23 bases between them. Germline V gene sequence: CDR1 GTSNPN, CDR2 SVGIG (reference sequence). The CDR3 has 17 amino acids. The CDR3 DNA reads TGTGCCTGGAGCCTCGGGACCGAAGAAACGGAGCCCTACGAGCAGTACTTC. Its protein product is CAWSLGTEETEPYEQYF. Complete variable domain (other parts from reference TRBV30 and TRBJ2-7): SQTIHQWPATLVQPVGSPLSLECTVEGTSNPNLYWYRQAAGRGLQLLFYSVGIGQISSEVPQNLSASRPQDRQFILSSKKLLLSDSGFYLCAWSLGTEETEPYEQYFGPGTRLTVT.

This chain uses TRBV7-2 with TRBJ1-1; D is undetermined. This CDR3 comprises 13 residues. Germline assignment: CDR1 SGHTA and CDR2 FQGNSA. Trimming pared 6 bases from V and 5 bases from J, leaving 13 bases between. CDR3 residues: CASRVRGRTEAFF. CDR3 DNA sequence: TGTGCCAGCAGGGTCAGAGGGCGGACTGAAGCTTTCTTT. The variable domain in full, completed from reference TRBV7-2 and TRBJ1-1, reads GAGVSQSPSNKVTEKGKDVELRCDPISGHTALYWYRQSLGQGLEFLIYFQGNSAPDKSGLPSDRFSAERTGGSVSTLTIQRTQQEDSAVYLCASRVRGRTEAFFGQGTRLTVV.

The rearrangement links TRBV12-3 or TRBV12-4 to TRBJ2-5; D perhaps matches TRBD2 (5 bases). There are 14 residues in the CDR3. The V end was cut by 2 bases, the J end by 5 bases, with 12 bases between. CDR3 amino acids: CASSLLGRGETQYF. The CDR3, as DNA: TGTGCCAGCAGTTTATTGGGCAGAGGGGAGACCCAGTACTTC.